This T cell receptor (beta chain) appears in the sequencing data of a study of quantifying T cell responses using KT2 cells. Study background: Reverse transcription used primers in the TCR alpha and beta constant regions. The study's findings and limits: KT2 sequence counts showed saturation when very many KT2 cells were spiked in.

The V gene end was trimmed by 3 bases and the J gene end by 7 bases; junction bases not matched to a gene: 5. The CDR3 is 14 amino acids. The sample is PBMC spiked with counted cells of clone KT2. KT2 cells were mixed with fixed PBMC numbers at varying ratios. Comment on this clonotype: Its antigen is unknown.

The cDNA 3' end received a ligated oligonucleotide with a UMI. First-round PCR used four to five cycles and beta primers RC1.1 and RC1.2 covering TRBC1 and TRBC2. From the UMI-ligation and nested PCR reads, TCRdb called clonotypes with MiXCR, one entry per CDR3 protein. This table has roughly 51,000 distinct CDR3 sequences, 9% to 15% appearing once. The sequenced material came from PBMCs spiked with cells of the T cell clone KT2. The source is a human donor. V is TRBV12-3 or TRBV12-4 and J is TRBJ1-5; 8 nucleotides line up with TRBD1. The CDR3, as DNA: TGTGCCAGCAGTTTTGGACAGGGTCGGCAGCCCCAGCATTTT. Translating gives CASSFGQGRQPQHF.